The TCR beta chain described here comes from a study of shared clonotypes between healthy human individuals. Notes on the study in general: Among the subsets, naive ones generally showed larger estimated richness than memory ones. Sample collection involved blood only; tissue repertoires are likely different.

As for this clone: Its antigen is not known. The sample has other DNA sequences that encode this CDR3 too.

The test was conducted at deep level. Data came from immunoSEQ multiplex PCR; TCRdb stores just in-frame clones and leaves some out. This table holds about 690,000 clones, about 90% found once. CCR7-negative CD45RA+ TemRA cells were combined with CD45RO+ cells to form CD8 memory. Input material: memory CD8+ T cells from PBMCs. Stated subset: CD45RO+ cells pooled with CCR7-negative TemRA cells. The clonotype originates from a young man in good health. Some clones in this sample may be carry-over from other donors' samples.

CDR3 in amino acids: CASSLTTGGTEAFF. In nucleotides, the CDR3 is TGTGCCAGCAGTTTGACAACAGGGGGCACTGAAGCTTTCTTT. The chain carries TRBV27 and TRBJ1-1; 8 positions match TRBD1. J gave up 4 bases and V 3 bases, and 4 bases lay outside the gene matches. This CDR3 has 14 amino acids. Germline V CDR1 and CDR2: MNHEY, SMNVEV (reference sequence).